The clone carrying this T cell receptor (beta chain) occurred a few times. Its antigen is not identified. The V end was cut by 1 base, the J end by 5 bases, with 6 bases between. The CDR3 sequence is 12 residues long. CDR1 is DFQATT and CDR2 is SNEGSKA in the germline V gene (reference sequence). The data belong to a study of post-analysis software for immune sequencing data. Study-wide points: For normalized Chao1 diversity, multiple sclerosis patients scored significantly lower than controls did. When patients were compared with controls, 4 or 5 TRBV segments were more frequent, TRBV5-6, TRBV5-1 and TRBV20-1 among them.

Unique molecular identifiers tagged the TCR beta cDNA libraries. TCRdb passed the PCR reads through MiXCR, listing each CDR3 protein once. The repertoire holds roughly 600,000 distinct CDR3 sequences, with 44% as singletons. Input material: blood. This chain joins TRBV20-1 and TRBJ1-5; D gene uncertain. The source of this sequence is a girl aged 5-17 years with multiple sclerosis. CDR3 nucleotide sequence: TGCAGTGCTAGAGTGGGTCATCAGCCCCAGCATTTT. Amino acids: CSARVGHQPQHF.